This T cell receptor (beta chain) was captured in a study of early stage breast cancer tumors. Study in general: Average read coverage per sample was 7.5 to 10-fold. Broader study findings: Compared with adjacent normal breast tissue, tumors showed around 2.7-fold greater T cell density and higher clonality. Chain pairing and CD4, CD8 or FOXP3 expression were not captured.

This clone was observed a few times. No antigen is known for it. Blood replicates held 0.5 ug DNA, tumor or normal breast roughly 1.5 ug, two each. Assay: immunoSEQ multiplex PCR; the TCRdb copy retains only in-frame clones and omits some. The profile shows fewer than 50,000 clones, about 73% of them singletons. The V gene's germline CDR1 is LGHNA and CDR2 YSLEER. Trimming removed 0 bases from V and 5 bases from J; junction bases left unmatched: 3. This CDR3 region has 14 residues. This TCR was sampled from a person aged 45 to 60 with breast cancer. The sample was blood. The J gene is TRBJ2-5, the V gene TRBV4-3; 7 bases line up with TRBD2. CDR3 protein: CASSQDAGEETQYF. CDR3 sequence (DNA): TGCGCCAGCAGCCAAGACGCGGGAGAGGAGACCCAGTACTTC.